These 5 T cell receptor beta chains came from one sample sequenced in a study of OX40 agonist ivuxolimab in advanced cancers. TCRdb keeps only in-frame clones here, not all; method: immunoSEQ multiplex PCR. The sample lists approximately 94,000 clones, under 95% occurring once. The input for sequencing was CD4+ or CD8+ T cells sorted from blood, taken in a trial of the OX40 agonist ivuxolimab. The receptor set was obtained from an adult with an advanced solid tumor such as melanoma, head and neck, liver or kidney cancer.

The chain couples TRBV11-2 to TRBJ2-3, with D tentatively TRBD1 (6 bases). Germline V gene sequence: CDR1 SGHAT, CDR2 FQNNGV. The CDR3 has 14 residues. Between the trimmed V and J ends, which lost 1 base and 6 bases, there was a span of 11 bases. The CDR3, as DNA: TGTGCCAGCAGCTTAGTCAGGGGAAGGGATACGCAGTATTTT. Translating it yields CASSLVRGRDTQYF.

The rearrangement links TRBV5-1 to TRBJ1-6; D is possibly TRBD1 (5 bases). Germline CDR1 SGHRS, CDR2 YFSETQ. Trimming took 2 bases from V and 9 from J, leaving 15 bases between them. The CDR3 is made up of 15 amino acids. CDR3 residues: CASSLQTELGSPLHF. CDR3 bases: TGCGCCAGCAGCTTACAGACAGAATTGGGTTCACCCCTCCACTTT.

The J gene is TRBJ1-1, the V gene TRBV6-5, with D tentatively TRBD1 (6 bases). This CDR3 has 13 residues. V lost 6 bases, J lost 2 bases, and 10 bases lay in between. CDR1 MNHEY and CDR2 SVGAGI come from the germline V gene. The CDR3 DNA follows: TGTGCCAGCAGCCTCAGGGGAAACACTGAAGCTTTCTTT. The encoded protein is CASSLRGNTEAFF.

Notes on this clone: The sample has other DNA sequences that encode this CDR3 too. The V call is TRBV5-6, the J call TRBJ2-5; no clear D gene. Germline CDR1 and CDR2: SGHDT and YYEEEE. Trimming left V 0 bases short and J 3 bases short, with 6 bases between. The CDR3 covers 13 residues. The CDR3 reads CASSLGREETQYF. For the CDR3, the DNA is TGTGCCAGCAGCTTGGGTCGGGAAGAGACCCAGTACTTC.

V usage is TRBV28 and J usage is TRBJ1-3; D ambiguous. V was pared by 7 bases and J by 2 bases, with 12 bases between. The germline gives CDR1 MDHEN, CDR2 SYDVKM. The CDR3 sequence is 14 residues long. The CDR3 bases are TGTGCCAGCAACAATCCCCTCACTGGAAACACCATATATTTT. Translation gives CASNNPLTGNTIYF.